Shown below are 7 T cell receptor beta chains from a single sample sequenced in a study of breast tumors, draining lymph nodes, adjacent tissues. Axillary draining lymph nodes of breast cancer patients supplied the node samples. In TCRdb, the multiplex PCR reads were re-called with MiXCR into one record per CDR3 protein. The sample includes about 230,000 distinct CDR3 sequences, approximately 29% of them seen just once. Sequences were obtained from axillary lymph node tissue. Receptor source: a female donor with breast cancer. Some clones in this sample may be carry-over from other donors' samples.

This chain joins TRBV19 and TRBJ1-1; 8 nucleotides agree with TRBD1. The germline V gene encodes CDR1 LNHDA and CDR2 SQIVND (reference sequence). With 7 bases clipped from V and 0 bases from J, the junction kept 10 bases outside the gene matches. The CDR3 runs to 16 residues. DNA for the CDR3: TGTGCCAGTACTCCAACAGGGGGGTTCATGAACACTGAAGCTTTCTTT. Protein sequence: CASTPTGGFMNTEAFF.

This clonotype showed up many times. CDR3 in amino acids: CASSLTLPDTQYF. The DNA for the CDR3 is TGTGCCAGCAGCTTAACACTTCCAGATACGCAGTATTTT. The rearrangement links TRBV7-8 to TRBJ2-3; D is undetermined. The germline V gene has CDR1 SGHVS and CDR2 FQNEAQ. CDR3 length: 13 amino acids. V lost 2 bases and J lost 4, with 7 bases in between.

This clonotype was recorded at least ten times. The J gene is TRBJ1-4, the V gene TRBV29-1; TRBD1 is a possible D gene (5 bases). CDR1 and CDR2 (germline): SQVTM, ANQGSEA. There are 12 residues in the CDR3. V was pared by 4 bases and J by 6 bases, with 9 bases between. The CDR3 DNA is TGCAGCGTTGCAGGACAAGATGAAAAACTGTTTTTT. Its translation is CSVAGQDEKLFF.

The chain is built from TRBV5-1 and TRBJ2-5, with a tentative D call TRBD2 (5 bases). Per the germline V gene, CDR1 is SGHRS and CDR2 is YFSETQ. This CDR3 contains 16 residues. The V and J ends lost 0 bases and 0 bases respectively, with 12 bases between them. The CDR3 loop is CASSLGAGPNQETQYF. CDR3 nucleotides: TGCGCCAGCAGCTTGGGGGCGGGTCCTAACCAAGAGACCCAGTACTTC.

This clonotype was picked up many times. The rearrangement links TRBV27 to TRBJ2-1; no definite D call. CDR1 and CDR2 from the germline V gene are MNHEY and SMNVEV (reference sequence). Deletions cut 5 bases from V and 4 bases from J, with 21 bases between. The CDR3 length is 17 residues. The DNA of the CDR3 is TGTGCCAGCAGTCACCACCCCGGGCCGACCAATTACAATGAGCAGTTCTTC. Its translation: CASSHHPGPTNYNEQFF.

This clonotype was counted at least ten times. This chain joins TRBV30 and TRBJ2-2; D remains ambiguous. This CDR3 contains 11 residues. Germline loops: CDR1 GTSNPN, CDR2 SVGIG (reference sequence). Trimming stripped 3 bases from V and 5 bases from J, with 4 bases between. Written as DNA, the CDR3 is TGTGCCTGGAGGGAAACCGGGGAGCTGTTTTTT. Its protein product is CAWRETGELFF.

This clonotype was recorded once. The chain joins TRBV20-1 to TRBJ2-1; 7 bases agree with TRBD2. The CDR3 is made up of 16 amino acids. Germline V gene lookup returns CDR1 DFQATT and CDR2 SNEGSKA (reference sequence). The V gene end was trimmed by 1 base and the J gene end by 0 bases; junction bases not matched to a gene: 6. CDR3 nucleotides: TGCAGTGCTAGAGCCTTCGGCGGGAGCTCCTACAATGAGCAGTTCTTC. Its protein is CSARAFGGSSYNEQFF.